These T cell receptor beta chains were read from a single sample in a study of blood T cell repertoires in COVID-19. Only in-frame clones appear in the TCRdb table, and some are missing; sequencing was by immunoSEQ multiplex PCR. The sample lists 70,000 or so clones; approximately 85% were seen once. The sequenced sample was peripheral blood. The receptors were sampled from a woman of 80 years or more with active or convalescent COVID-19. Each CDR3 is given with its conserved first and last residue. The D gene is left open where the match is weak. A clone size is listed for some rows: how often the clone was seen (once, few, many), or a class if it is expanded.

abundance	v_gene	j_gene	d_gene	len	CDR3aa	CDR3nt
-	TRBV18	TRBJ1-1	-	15	CASSPTAQENTEAFF	TGTGCCAGCTCACCGACGGCACAGGAGAACACTGAAGCTTTCTTT
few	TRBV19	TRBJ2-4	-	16	CASSSATGRGQGIQYF	TGTGCCAGTAGCTCCGCGACAGGTCGAGGGCAGGGCATTCAGTACTTC
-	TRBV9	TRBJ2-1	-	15	CASSPTEQTYNEQFF	TGTGCCAGCAGCCCGACAGAACAAACCTACAATGAGCAGTTCTTC
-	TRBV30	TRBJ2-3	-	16	CAWSEGGESNTDTQYF	TGTGCCTGGAGCGAGGGGGGGGAGTCCAACACAGATACGCAGTATTTT
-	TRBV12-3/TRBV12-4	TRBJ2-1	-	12	CASTLLGSEQFF	TGTGCCAGCACCCTACTAGGTTCTGAGCAGTTCTTC
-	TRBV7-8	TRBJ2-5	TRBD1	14	CASSYWTGKETQYF	TGTGCCAGCAGCTACTGGACAGGGAAAGAGACCCAGTACTTC
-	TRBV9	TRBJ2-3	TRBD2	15	CASTHGGAGTDTQYF	TGTGCCAGCACCCACGGGGGGGCGGGAACAGATACGCAGTATTTT
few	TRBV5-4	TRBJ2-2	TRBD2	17	CASSLPPVGGYTGELFF	TGTGCCAGCAGCTTGCCGCCAGTCGGGGGGTACACCGGGGAGCTGTTTTTT
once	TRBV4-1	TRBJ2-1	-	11	CASSQDREQFF	TGCGCCAGCAGCCAAGATCGTGAGCAGTTCTTC
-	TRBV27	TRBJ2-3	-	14	CASTAGTEVQTQYF	TGTGCCAGTACCGCGGGGACAGAGGTACAGACGCAGTATTTT
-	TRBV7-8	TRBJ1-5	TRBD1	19	CASSFYRDRGSMGNQPQHF	TGTGCCAGCAGCTTCTACCGGGACAGGGGGTCTATGGGCAATCAGCCCCAGCATTTT
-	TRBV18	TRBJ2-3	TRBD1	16	CASSPQGALGTDTQYF	TGTGCCAGCTCACCACAGGGGGCGCTAGGCACAGATACGCAGTATTTT
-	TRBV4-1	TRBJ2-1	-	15	CASSPWTGVRNEQFF	TGCGCCAGCAGCCCCTGGACGGGGGTTCGCAATGAGCAGTTCTTC